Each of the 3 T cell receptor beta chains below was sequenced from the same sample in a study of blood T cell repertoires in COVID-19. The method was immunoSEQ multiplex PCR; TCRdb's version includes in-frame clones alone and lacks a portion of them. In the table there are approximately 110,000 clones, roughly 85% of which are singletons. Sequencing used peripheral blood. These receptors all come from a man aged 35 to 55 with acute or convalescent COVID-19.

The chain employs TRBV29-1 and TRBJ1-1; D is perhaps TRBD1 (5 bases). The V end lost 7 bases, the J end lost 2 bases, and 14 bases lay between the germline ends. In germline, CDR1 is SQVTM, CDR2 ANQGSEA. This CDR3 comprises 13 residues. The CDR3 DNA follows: TGCAGCGGAGAGTCCGGGACTAACACTGAAGCTTTCTTT. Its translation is CSGESGTNTEAFF.

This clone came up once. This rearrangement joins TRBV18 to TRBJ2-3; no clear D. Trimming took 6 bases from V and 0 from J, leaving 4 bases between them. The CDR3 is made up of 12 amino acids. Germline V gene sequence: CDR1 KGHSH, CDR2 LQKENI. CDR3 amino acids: CASSPSTDTQYF. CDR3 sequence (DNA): TGTGCCAGCTCCCCTAGCACAGATACGCAGTATTTT.

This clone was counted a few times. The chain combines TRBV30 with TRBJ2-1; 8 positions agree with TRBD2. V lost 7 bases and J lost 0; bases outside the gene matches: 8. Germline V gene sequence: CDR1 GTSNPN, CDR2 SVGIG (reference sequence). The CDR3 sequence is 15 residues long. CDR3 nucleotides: TGTGCCTCGACTAGCGCGCCGAGCTCCTACAATGAGCAGTTCTTC. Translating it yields CASTSAPSSYNEQFF.